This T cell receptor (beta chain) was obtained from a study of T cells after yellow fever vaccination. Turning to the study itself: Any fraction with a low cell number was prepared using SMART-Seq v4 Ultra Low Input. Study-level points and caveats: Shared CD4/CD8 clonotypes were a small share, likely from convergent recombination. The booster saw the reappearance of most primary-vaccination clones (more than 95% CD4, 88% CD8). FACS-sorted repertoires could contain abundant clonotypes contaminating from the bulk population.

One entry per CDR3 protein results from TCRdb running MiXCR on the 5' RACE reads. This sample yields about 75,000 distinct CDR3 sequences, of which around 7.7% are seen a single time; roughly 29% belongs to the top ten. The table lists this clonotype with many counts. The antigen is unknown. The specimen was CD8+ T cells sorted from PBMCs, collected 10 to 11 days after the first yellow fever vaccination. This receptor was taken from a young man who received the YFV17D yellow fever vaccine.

CDR3 bases: TGTGCCACCAGCCACCGGGACACGTACTTCGGGGAGCTGTTTTTT. This translates into CATSHRDTYFGELFF. The chain links TRBV19 to TRBJ2-2, with D tentatively TRBD1 (6 bases). V was trimmed by 10 bases and J by 7 bases, leaving 22 bases between them. The CDR3 contains 15 residues. Germline lookup yields CDR1 LNHDA and CDR2 SQIVND (reference sequence).